This TCR beta chain was retrieved from a study of OX40 agonist ivuxolimab in advanced cancers. The repertoire was sequenced with immunoSEQ multiplex PCR; TCRdb's copy has only in-frame clones and lacks some. This table has under 35,000 clones, about 81% appearing once. The CDR3 runs to 14 residues. Per the germline V gene, CDR1 is SEHNR and CDR2 is FQNEAQ (reference sequence). The V and J ends lost 8 bases and 7 bases, in that order; junction bases with no gene match: 11. The V and J genes are TRBV7-9 and TRBJ2-7; 10 bases agree with TRBD2. This clonotype was obtained from an adult with an advanced solid tumor such as melanoma, head and neck, liver or kidney cancer. The sequenced sample was CD4+ or CD8+ T cells sorted from blood, obtained in a trial of the OX40 agonist ivuxolimab. DNA for the CDR3: TGTGCCAGCGGAACGGGACTAGCGATGGGAGAGCAGTACTTC. Translating gives CASGTGLAMGEQYF.